A single sample gave rise to the 16 T cell receptor beta chains below, sequenced in a study of blood T cell repertoires in COVID-19. The repertoire was sequenced with immunoSEQ multiplex PCR; TCRdb's copy has only in-frame clones and lacks some. This sample carries fewer than 25,000 clones, approximately 81% of them seen once, and the ten largest clones take 6.5%. Sequencing used peripheral blood. The receptors stem from a man between 65 and 79 years old with acute or convalescent COVID-19.

The rearrangement uses TRBV14 and TRBJ1-2, with D tentatively TRBD1 (6 bases). Trimming stripped 0 bases from V and 3 bases from J, with 11 bases between. Per the germline V gene, CDR1 is SGHDN and CDR2 is FVKESK. The CDR3 length is 15 residues. This CDR3 is CASSQDLRGYYGYTF. The CDR3 region has the DNA TGTGCCAGCAGCCAAGATCTAAGGGGGTACTATGGCTACACCTTC.

This clone is medium-sized (0.01 to 0.1%) in the sample. The rearrangement uses TRBV14 and TRBJ1-2; 9 bases agree with TRBD1. Germline CDR1 SGHDN, CDR2 FVKESK. V dropped 4 bases and J dropped 7; count of bases not matched to a gene: 4. The CDR3 is 13 amino acids. CDR3 loop: CASSPIQGAGYTF. CDR3 DNA: TGTGCCAGCAGCCCAATACAGGGGGCTGGCTACACCTTC.

This rearrangement joins TRBV6-1 to TRBJ2-2; 7 bases are shared with TRBD2. This CDR3 spans 16 amino acids. Losses at the gene ends were 3 bases for V and 5 bases for J; bases not matched to a gene: 9. Germline V lookup: CDR1 MNHNS, CDR2 SASEGT. CDR3 in amino acids: CASSESGGYQTGELFF. DNA for the CDR3: TGTGCCAGCAGTGAGTCCGGGGGGTACCAAACCGGGGAGCTGTTTTTT.

The CDR3 coding sequence is TGTGCCAGCAGCCAAACAGTCAGGGTTGGCCCCTACGAGCAGTACTTC. As protein: CASSQTVRVGPYEQYF. The chain carries TRBV11-2 and TRBJ2-7; D may be TRBD1 (5 bases). CDR3 length: 16 amino acids. Trimming pared 5 bases from V and 2 bases from J, leaving 19 bases between. Germline V gene sequence: CDR1 SGHAT, CDR2 FQNNGV.

The chain carries TRBV9 and TRBJ2-2; 11 nucleotides match TRBD2. V was pared by 2 bases and J by 5 bases, with 5 bases of the junction left unmatched. The CDR3 runs to 16 residues. The germline V gene has CDR1 SGDLS and CDR2 YYNGEE. The CDR3 DNA is TGTGCCAGCAGCGTTAGCGGGGGGGCTCCGACCGGGGAGCTGTTTTTT. It encodes CASSVSGGAPTGELFF.

The CDR3 reads CASSFSGRAEETQYF. The CDR3 nucleotides are TGTGCCAGCAGCTTTAGCGGGAGGGCGGAAGAGACCCAGTACTTC. The V and J genes are TRBV7-9 and TRBJ2-5; 11 bases align to TRBD2. Germline V gene sequence: CDR1 SEHNR, CDR2 FQNEAQ (reference sequence). There are 15 residues in the CDR3. Trimming at V came to 3 bases and at J to 3 bases, leaving 3 bases not matched to a gene.

This chain connects TRBV9 to TRBJ1-6, with D hard to call. Germline V lookup: CDR1 SGDLS, CDR2 YYNGEE. This CDR3 is 14 amino acids long. V lost 3 bases and J 5 bases, leaving 9 bases between the germline ends. The CDR3 here is CASSATVNNSPLHF. In DNA, the CDR3 is TGTGCCAGCAGCGCAACGGTGAATAATTCACCCCTCCACTTT. The full variable domain, with the rest looked up from reference TRBV9 and TRBJ1-6, is DSGVTQTPKHLITATGQRVTLRCSPRSGDLSVYWYQQSLDQGLQFLIQYYNGEERAKGNILERFSAQQFPDLHSELNLSSLELGDSALYFCASSATVNNSPLHFGNGTRLTVT.

This sequence joins TRBV30 and TRBJ2-3; 10 bases fit TRBD2. V shed 2 bases, J shed 6 bases, and the junction held 14 bases outside the gene matches. The CDR3 has 17 residues. Germline V lookup: CDR1 GTSNPN, CDR2 SVGIG (reference sequence). CDR3 loop: CAWSSGGASVLYDTQYF. CDR3 coding DNA: TGTGCCTGGAGTAGCGGGGGGGCCTCGGTGTTATATGATACGCAGTATTTT.

The chain is built from TRBV7-2 and TRBJ2-4; D gene unclear. Deletions cut 3 bases from V and 10 bases from J, with 13 bases between. This CDR3 spans 13 amino acids. Germline V gene data show CDR1 as SGHTA and CDR2 as FQGNSA. The CDR3 bases are TGTGCCAGCAGCTTGGAGACCCGATCGATTCAGTACTTC. This sequence encodes CASSLETRSIQYF.

The chain is built from TRBV18 and TRBJ2-3; no definite D call. This CDR3 region has 13 residues. Trimming took 3 bases from V and 0 from J, leaving 4 bases between them. Germline assignment: CDR1 KGHSH and CDR2 LQKENI. CDR3 DNA: TGTGCCAGCTCACCCTCTAGCACAGATACGCAGTATTTT. It encodes CASSPSSTDTQYF.

V usage is TRBV6-2 or TRBV6-3 and J usage is TRBJ1-5, with TRBD1 identical over 7 bases. This CDR3 region has 15 residues. Trimming cost V 0 bases and J 6 bases; bases outside gene matches: 5. CDR1 MNHEY and CDR2 SVGEGT come from the germline V gene. DNA of the CDR3: TGTGCCAGCAGTTACTCCATGACAGGGCGTCAGCCCCAGCATTTT. Amino acid sequence: CASSYSMTGRQPQHF.

The chain carries TRBV29-1 and TRBJ1-1; D may be TRBD1 (5 bases). V was pared by 8 bases and J by 5 bases, with 12 bases between. CDR1 SQVTM and CDR2 ANQGSEA come from the germline V gene. CDR3 length: 11 residues. The DNA for the CDR3 is TGCAGCCACGGGGGTGAGACTGAAGCTTTCTTT. Protein sequence: CSHGGETEAFF.

V and J are TRBV19 and TRBJ1-6; D is unclear. V was trimmed by 3 bases and J by 0 bases, leaving 9 bases between them. The CDR3 sequence is 16 residues long. In germline, CDR1 is LNHDA, CDR2 SQIVND (reference sequence). CDR3 region: CASSMGGSSYNSPLHF. The CDR3 nucleotides are TGTGCCAGTAGTATGGGCGGGAGCTCCTATAATTCACCCCTCCACTTT.

The rearrangement uses TRBV11-3 and TRBJ2-1; a weak D match, TRBD2 (5 bases). This CDR3 has 12 amino acids. V was cut by 3 bases and J by 10 bases, with 10 bases left in between. Germline V gives CDR1 SGHNT, CDR2 YENEEA. The DNA of the CDR3 is TGTGCCAGCAGCTTTAGAGGGTCGGAGCAGTTCTTC. The encoded protein is CASSFRGSEQFF. Complete variable domain (other parts from reference TRBV11-3 and TRBJ2-1): EAGVVQSPRYKIIEKKQPVAFWCNPISGHNTLYWYLQNLGQGPELLIRYENEEAVDDSQLPKDRFSAERLKGVDSTLKIQPAELGDSAVYLCASSFRGSEQFFGPGTRLTVL.

The chain has TRBV7-2 and TRBJ1-1; D call uncertain. V was pared by 1 base and J by 1 base, with 10 bases between. Per germline, CDR1 SGHTA and CDR2 FQGNSA. The CDR3 sequence is 15 residues long. CDR3 sequence: CASSLDAGPNTEAFF. CDR3 in DNA: TGTGCCAGCAGCTTAGATGCGGGCCCGAACACTGAAGCTTTCTTT.

DNA of the CDR3: TGTGCCAGTAGTATTTTACTCACAGGCCAGGGAGCTTTCTTT. Protein: CASSILLTGQGAFF. The chain has TRBV19 and TRBJ1-1, with D perhaps matching TRBD1 (5 bases). Germline assignment: CDR1 LNHDA and CDR2 SQIVND (reference sequence). This CDR3 is built from 14 residues. Trimming took off 3 bases at V and 10 bases at J, with 18 bases between the two ends. The complete variable domain, with remaining parts taken from reference TRBV19 and TRBJ1-1, reads DGGITQSPKYLFRKEGQNVTLSCEQNLNHDAMYWYRQDPGQGLRLIYYSQIVNDFQKGDIAEGYSVSREKKESFPLTVTSAQKNPTAFYLCASSILLTGQGAFFGQGTRLTVV.